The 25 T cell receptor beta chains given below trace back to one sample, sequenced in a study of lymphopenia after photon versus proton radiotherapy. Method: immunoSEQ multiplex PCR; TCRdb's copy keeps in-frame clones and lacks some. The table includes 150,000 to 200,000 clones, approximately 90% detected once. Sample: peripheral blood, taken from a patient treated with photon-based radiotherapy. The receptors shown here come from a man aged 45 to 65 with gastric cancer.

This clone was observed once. For the CDR3, the DNA is TGTGCCACCTGCCCTTCAACGGGACTAGCGGGAGGGGCCGGAGATACGCAGTATTTT. Encoded protein: CATCPSTGLAGGAGDTQYF. This sequence joins TRBV4-2 and TRBJ2-3; 16 positions match TRBD2. V shed 10 bases and J 5 bases; nucleotides not matched to a gene: 18. The length of the CDR3 is 19 residues. CDR1 is LGHNA and CDR2 is YNFKEQ in the germline V gene.

The CDR3 sequence: CASSVYSSGTSGYTF. The CDR3 DNA sequence: TGTGCCAGCAGCGTATATTCTTCCGGGACATCGGGCTACACCTTC. The chain combines TRBV9 with TRBJ1-2, with a weak D call TRBD1 (6 bases). The CDR3 is 15 residues long. Germline V gene data show CDR1 as SGDLS and CDR2 as YYNGEE. Trimming cost V 1 base and J 8 bases, with 18 bases left between them.

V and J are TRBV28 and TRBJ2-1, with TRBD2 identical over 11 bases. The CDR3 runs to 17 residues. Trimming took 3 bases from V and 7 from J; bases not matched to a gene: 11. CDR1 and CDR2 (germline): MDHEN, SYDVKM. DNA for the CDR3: TGTGCCAGCAGTTTTGGTAGCGGGAGGGCCCTGCGGAATGAGCAGTTCTTC. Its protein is CASSFGSGRALRNEQFF. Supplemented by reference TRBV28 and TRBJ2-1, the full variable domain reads DVKVTQSSRYLVKRTGEKVFLECVQDMDHENMFWYRQDPGLGLRLIYFSYDVKMKEKGDIPEGYSVSREKKERFSLILESASTNQTSMYLCASSFGSGRALRNEQFFGPGTRLTVL.

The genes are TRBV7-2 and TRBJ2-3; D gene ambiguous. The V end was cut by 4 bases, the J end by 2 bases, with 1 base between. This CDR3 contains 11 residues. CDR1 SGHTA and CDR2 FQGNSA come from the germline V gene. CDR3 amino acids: CASSSTDTQYF. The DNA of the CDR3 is TGTGCCAGCAGCTCCACAGATACGCAGTATTTT.

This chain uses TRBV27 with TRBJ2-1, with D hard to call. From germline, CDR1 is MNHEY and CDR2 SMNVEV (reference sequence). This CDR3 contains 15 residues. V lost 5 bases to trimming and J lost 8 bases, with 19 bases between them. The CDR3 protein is CASSQGLNILDEQFF. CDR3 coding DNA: TGTGCCAGCAGTCAAGGGCTTAATATTCTGGATGAGCAGTTCTTC.

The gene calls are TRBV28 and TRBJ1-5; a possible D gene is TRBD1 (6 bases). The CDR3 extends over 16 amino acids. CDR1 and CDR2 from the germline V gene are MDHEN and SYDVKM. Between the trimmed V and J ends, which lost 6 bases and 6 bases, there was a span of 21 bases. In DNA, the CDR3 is TGTGCCAGCAGCCCCGCCGCGCCAGGGGTGACTCAGCCCCAGCATTTT. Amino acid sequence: CASSPAAPGVTQPQHF.

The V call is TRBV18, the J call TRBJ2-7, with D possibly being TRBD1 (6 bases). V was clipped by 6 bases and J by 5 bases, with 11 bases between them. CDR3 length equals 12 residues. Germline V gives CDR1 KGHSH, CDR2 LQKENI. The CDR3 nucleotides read TGTGCCAGCTCGCCAGGGGACGACGAGCAGTACTTC. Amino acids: CASSPGDDEQYF.

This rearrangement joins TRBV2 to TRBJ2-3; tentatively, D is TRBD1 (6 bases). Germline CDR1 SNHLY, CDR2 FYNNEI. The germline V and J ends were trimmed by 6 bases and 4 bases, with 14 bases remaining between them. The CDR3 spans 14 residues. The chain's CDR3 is CASRFQQGADTQYF. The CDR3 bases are TGTGCCAGCAGGTTTCAACAGGGCGCAGATACGCAGTATTTT.

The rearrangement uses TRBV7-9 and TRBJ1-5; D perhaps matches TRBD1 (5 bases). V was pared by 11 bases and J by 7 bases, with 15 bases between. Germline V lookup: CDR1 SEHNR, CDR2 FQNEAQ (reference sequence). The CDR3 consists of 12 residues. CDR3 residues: CAGGGGGQPQHF. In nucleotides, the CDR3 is TGTGCCGGTGGCGGGGGAGGACAGCCCCAGCATTTT.

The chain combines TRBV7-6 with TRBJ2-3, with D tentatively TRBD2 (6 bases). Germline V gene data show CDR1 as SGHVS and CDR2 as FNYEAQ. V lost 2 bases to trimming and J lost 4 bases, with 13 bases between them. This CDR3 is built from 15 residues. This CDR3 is CASSLSTTRSDTQYF. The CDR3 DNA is TGTGCCAGCAGCTTATCGACGACTAGGTCAGATACGCAGTATTTT.

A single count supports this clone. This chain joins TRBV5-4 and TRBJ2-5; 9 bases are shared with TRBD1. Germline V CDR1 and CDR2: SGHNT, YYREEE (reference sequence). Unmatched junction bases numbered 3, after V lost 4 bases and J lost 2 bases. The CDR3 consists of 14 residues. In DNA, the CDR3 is TGTGCCAGCAGCGTTGGACAGGGGCAAGAGACCCAGTACTTC. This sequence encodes CASSVGQGQETQYF.

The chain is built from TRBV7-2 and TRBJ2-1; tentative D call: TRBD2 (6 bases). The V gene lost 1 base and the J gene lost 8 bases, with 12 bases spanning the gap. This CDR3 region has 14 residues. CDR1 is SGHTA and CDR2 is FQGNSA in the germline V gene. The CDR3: CASSLVLAGDEQFF. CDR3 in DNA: TGTGCCAGCAGCTTAGTACTAGCAGGCGATGAGCAGTTCTTC.

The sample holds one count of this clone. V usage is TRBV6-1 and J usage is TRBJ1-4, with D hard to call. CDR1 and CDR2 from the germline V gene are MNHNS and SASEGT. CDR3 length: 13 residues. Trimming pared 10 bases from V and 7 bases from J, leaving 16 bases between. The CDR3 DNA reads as TGTGCCATCGAGGAAAGGCTCCCTGAAAAACTGTTTTTT. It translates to CAIEERLPEKLFF.

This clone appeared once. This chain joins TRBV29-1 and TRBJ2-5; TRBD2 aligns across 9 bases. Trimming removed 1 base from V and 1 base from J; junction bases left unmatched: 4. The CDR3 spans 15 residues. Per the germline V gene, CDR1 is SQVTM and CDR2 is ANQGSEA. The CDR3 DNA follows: TGCAGCGTTGAAGTCGTAGCGGGGGTCCAAGAGACCCAGTACTTC. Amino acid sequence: CSVEVVAGVQETQYF.

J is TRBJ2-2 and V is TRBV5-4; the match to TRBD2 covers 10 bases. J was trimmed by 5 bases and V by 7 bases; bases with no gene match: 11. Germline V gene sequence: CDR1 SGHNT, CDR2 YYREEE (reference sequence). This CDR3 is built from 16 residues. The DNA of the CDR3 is TGTGCCAGCTTCCCCCTAGCGGGAGTGAGAACCGGGGAGCTGTTTTTT. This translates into CASFPLAGVRTGELFF.

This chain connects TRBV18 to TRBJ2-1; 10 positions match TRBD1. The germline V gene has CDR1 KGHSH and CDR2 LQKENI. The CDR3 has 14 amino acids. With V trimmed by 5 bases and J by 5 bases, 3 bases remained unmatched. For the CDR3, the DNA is TGTGCCAGCTCAGAGGGACAGGGGCACAATGAGCAGTTCTTC. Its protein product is CASSEGQGHNEQFF.

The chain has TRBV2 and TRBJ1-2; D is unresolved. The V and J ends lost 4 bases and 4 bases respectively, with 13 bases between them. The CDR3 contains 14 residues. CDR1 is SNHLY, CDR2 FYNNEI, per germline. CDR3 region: CASSVEEGPYGYTF. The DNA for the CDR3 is TGTGCCAGCAGTGTCGAAGAAGGGCCCTATGGCTACACCTTC.

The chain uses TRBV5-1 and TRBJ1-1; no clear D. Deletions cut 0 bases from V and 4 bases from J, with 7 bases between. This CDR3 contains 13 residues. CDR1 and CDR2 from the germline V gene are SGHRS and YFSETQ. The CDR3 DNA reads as TGCGCCAGCAGCTTGGGCGTGGCCACTGAAGCTTTCTTT. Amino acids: CASSLGVATEAFF.

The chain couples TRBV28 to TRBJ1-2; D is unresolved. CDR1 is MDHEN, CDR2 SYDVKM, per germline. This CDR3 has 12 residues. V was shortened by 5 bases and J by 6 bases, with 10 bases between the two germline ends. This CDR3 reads CASSGSRHGYTF. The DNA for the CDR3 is TGTGCCAGCAGTGGCTCTCGCCATGGCTACACCTTC.

The CDR3 DNA reads as TGCAGCGTTGAGTGGTACGGAACCAGAGAGACCCAGTACTTC. The encoded protein is CSVEWYGTRETQYF. The rearrangement joins TRBV29-1 to TRBJ2-5; unclear D gene. The CDR3 covers 14 residues. Germline assignment: CDR1 SQVTM and CDR2 ANQGSEA. V was pared by 3 bases and J by 4 bases, with 15 bases between.

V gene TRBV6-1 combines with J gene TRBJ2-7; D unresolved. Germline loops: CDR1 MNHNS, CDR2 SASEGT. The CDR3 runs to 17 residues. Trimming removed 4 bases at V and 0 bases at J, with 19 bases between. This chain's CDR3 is CASSASLTVRSSYEQYF. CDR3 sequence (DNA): TGTGCCAGCAGTGCCTCGTTAACTGTCAGAAGCTCCTACGAGCAGTACTTC.

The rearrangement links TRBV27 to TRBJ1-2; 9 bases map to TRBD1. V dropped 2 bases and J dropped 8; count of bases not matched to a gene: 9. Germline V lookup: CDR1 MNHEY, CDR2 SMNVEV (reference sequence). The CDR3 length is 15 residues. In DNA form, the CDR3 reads TGTGCCAGCAGTTTAACTCCGGGACAGGGTGGCGGCTACACCTTC. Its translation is CASSLTPGQGGGYTF.

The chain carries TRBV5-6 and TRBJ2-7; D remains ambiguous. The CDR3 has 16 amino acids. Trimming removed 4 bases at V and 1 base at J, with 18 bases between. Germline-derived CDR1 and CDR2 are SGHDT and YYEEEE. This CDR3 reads CASSPLYGFNSYEQYF. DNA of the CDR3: TGTGCCAGCAGCCCATTATACGGATTCAATTCCTACGAGCAGTACTTC.

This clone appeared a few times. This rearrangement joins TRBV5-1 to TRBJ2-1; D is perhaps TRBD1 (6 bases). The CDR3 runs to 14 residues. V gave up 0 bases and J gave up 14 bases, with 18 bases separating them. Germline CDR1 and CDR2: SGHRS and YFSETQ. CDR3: CASSLEPSGAAEFF. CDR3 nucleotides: TGCGCCAGCAGCTTGGAGCCCTCAGGGGCGGCGGAGTTCTTC.

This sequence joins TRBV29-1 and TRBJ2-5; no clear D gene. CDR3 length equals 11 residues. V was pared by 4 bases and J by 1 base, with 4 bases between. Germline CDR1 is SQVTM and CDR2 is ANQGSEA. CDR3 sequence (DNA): TGCAGCGTTGGCCCCCAAGAGACCCAGTACTTC. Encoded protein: CSVGPQETQYF. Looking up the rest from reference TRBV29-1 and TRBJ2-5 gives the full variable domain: SAVISQKPSRDICQRGTSLTIQCQVDSQVTMMFWYRQQPGQSLTLIATANQGSEATYESGFVIDKFPISRPNLTFSTLTVSNMSPEDSSIYLCSVGPQETQYFGPGTRLLVL.